The rows below give T cell receptor beta chains drawn from one sample of a study of patients and donors after allogeneic stem cell transplantation. TCRdb reanalysed the RT-PCR reads using MiXCR and keeps one entry per CDR3 protein. The sample has roughly 940,000 distinct CDR3 sequences, about a sixth seen once; the top ten hold under 6.5%. The specimen was blood, either unsorted or a sorted T cell fraction (not recorded which). All receptors derive from a human donor who was either an allogeneic HSCT recipient or a stem cell or donor lymphocyte infusion donor (not recorded which). It is not recorded whose cells these are; they may come from a transplant donor. The conserved cysteine and the conserved F or W are not part of the CDR3 here. The order of the fields is V gene, clone size, J gene, CDR3 protein. The size entry is marked missing in some rows and otherwise reads once, few, many or a size class.

>TRBV7-3|NA|TRBJ2-1
ASSPPGRRYEQF
>TRBV9|NA|TRBJ2-5
ASTSGSPGYETQY
>TRBV5-1|NA|TRBJ2-2
ASSLTRQVNTGELF
>TRBV2|NA|TRBJ1-4
ASSETATTNEKLF
>TRBV12-3/TRBV12-4|many|TRBJ1-1
ASNLGQNTEAF
>TRBV6-5|NA|TRBJ1-1
ASSYLGANTEAF
>TRBV20-1|many|TRBJ1-5
SALVTGAANQPQH
>TRBV18|few|TRBJ2-3
ASSPSSARTDTQY
>TRBV19|once|TRBJ2-7
ASSLVGAYYEQY
>TRBV11-3|few|TRBJ2-1
ASSLDGSTEQF
>TRBV5-1|few|TRBJ2-5
ASSLAVWSRQETQY
>TRBV20-1|NA|TRBJ2-3
SAEGGVVDTQY
>TRBV6-1|NA|TRBJ1-6
ASIGSYNSPLH
>TRBV6-1|NA|TRBJ1-2
ATRTVNYGYT
>TRBV5-4|few|TRBJ2-7
ASSGGDMILGEQY
>TRBV6-5|NA|TRBJ2-7
ASSYGGKGRYEQY
>TRBV12-3/TRBV12-4|many|TRBJ2-5
ASSLVVPETQY
>TRBV12-3/TRBV12-4|NA|TRBJ2-7
ASSLNRQGMIYYEQY
>TRBV29-1|many|TRBJ2-3
SVFEGVAQY
>TRBV7-6|many|TRBJ2-1
ASSFISSGNNEQF